The clone carrying this T cell receptor beta chain has just a few counts. Its specificity is not known. The V end was cut by 6 bases, the J end by 3 bases, with 14 bases between. The germline V gene has CDR1 DFQATT and CDR2 SNEGSKA (reference sequence). The CDR3 has 14 amino acids. This entry belongs to a study of T cells after yellow fever vaccination. Whole-study results and caveats: Most clones from primary vaccination were detected again post-booster (around 95% CD4, roughly 85% CD8).

TCRdb recomputed calls from the 5' RACE reads with MiXCR, one row per CDR3 protein. The top ten hold under 15% of the sample, which has approximately 600,000 distinct CDR3 sequences, 10% to 15% seen once. The sample here was PBMCs, taken on the day of the yellow fever booster vaccination. The chain joins TRBV20-1 to TRBJ1-4, with D unresolved. The source is a man aged 25 to 45 who received the YFV17D yellow fever vaccine. As DNA, the CDR3 is TGCAGTGCAACCTCGGGATCCGCTAATGAAAAACTGTTTTTT. Protein: CSATSGSANEKLFF.